This TCR beta chain comes out of a study of cytomegalovirus exposure and HLA in healthy donors. Trimming cost V 6 bases and J 6 bases; bases outside gene matches: 3. This CDR3 contains 14 residues. In germline, CDR1 is ENHRY, CDR2 SYGVKD. This PCR relied on a set of 60 Vbeta primers and 13 Jbeta primers. Data came from immunoSEQ multiplex PCR; TCRdb stores just in-frame clones and leaves some out. Of about 180,000 clones listed, around four fifths were seen once; the top ten hold roughly 5%. The clonotype comes from a girl aged 10-17 years in good health and CMV-seropositive. Sequencing input: PBMCs. This chain uses TRBV10-3 with TRBJ1-6, with 9 positions matching TRBD1. As DNA, the CDR3 is TGTGCCATCAGGCAGACAGGGGGTAATTCACCCCTCCACTTT. Protein product: CAIRQTGGNSPLHF.